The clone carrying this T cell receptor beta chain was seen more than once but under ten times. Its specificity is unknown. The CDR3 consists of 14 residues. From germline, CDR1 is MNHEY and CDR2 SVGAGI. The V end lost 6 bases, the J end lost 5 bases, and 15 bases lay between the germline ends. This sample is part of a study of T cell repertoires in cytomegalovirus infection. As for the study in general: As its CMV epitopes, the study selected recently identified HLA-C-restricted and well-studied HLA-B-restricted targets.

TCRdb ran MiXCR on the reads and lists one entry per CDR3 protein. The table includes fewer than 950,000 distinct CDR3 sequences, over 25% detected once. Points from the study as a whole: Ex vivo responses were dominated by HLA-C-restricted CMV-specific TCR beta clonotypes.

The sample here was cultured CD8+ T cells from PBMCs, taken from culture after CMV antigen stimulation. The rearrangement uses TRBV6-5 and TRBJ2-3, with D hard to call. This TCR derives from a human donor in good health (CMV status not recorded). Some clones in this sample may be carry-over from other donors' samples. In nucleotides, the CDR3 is TGTGCCAGCAGCCCACGGCCCGACGGAGATACGCAGTATTTT. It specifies CASSPRPDGDTQYF.